This entry lists 14 T cell receptor beta chains sequenced from one sample in a study of blood T cells in healthy people across ages. Sample-barcoded 5' priming and a J-beta primer mix drove a second PCR of roughly 6 to 12 cycles. TCRdb itself ran the 5' RACE reads through MiXCR, one entry per CDR3 protein. The repertoire includes 650,000 to 1,000,000 distinct CDR3 sequences, under 40% of them detected once, and roughly 13% sits in the top ten. The sequenced material came from blood. The receptors come from a man younger than 35 in good health.

This clonotype was recorded many times. The chain carries TRBV24-1 and TRBJ1-5; D remains ambiguous. The germline gives CDR1 KGHDR, CDR2 SFDVKD. The CDR3 totals 13 residues. Between the trimmed V and J ends, which lost 6 bases and 6 bases, there was a span of 11 bases. The CDR3 DNA reads TGTGCCACCAGTCATAACAGAGGTCAGCCCCAGCATTTT. Encoded protein: CATSHNRGQPQHF.

In the case of this clonotype: Possible read error: a much larger clone is one base away. This chain uses TRBV12-3 or TRBV12-4 with TRBJ1-2; no firm D call. V lost 6 bases, J lost 4 bases, and 12 bases lay in between. The length of the CDR3 is 13 residues. In DNA, the CDR3 is TGTGCCAGCAGCCAGACGGTTAGCTATGGCTACACCTTC. It encodes CASSQTVSYGYTF.

About this clonotype: A junction end diverges from the germline sequence, so it may reflect a read error. The genes are TRBV20-1 and TRBJ2-5; no clear D gene. This CDR3 spans 11 amino acids. CDR1 is DFQATT and CDR2 is SNEGSKA in the germline V gene (reference sequence). CDR3 DNA sequence: TGCAGTGCTAGGGTACAAGGGACCCAGTACTTC. It encodes CSARVQGTQYF.

This clonotype was detected only a few times. This chain joins TRBV10-3 and TRBJ1-5; unclear D gene. The CDR3 has 16 amino acids. CDR1 is ENHRY and CDR2 is SYGVKD in the germline V gene. Trimming left V 0 bases short and J 2 bases short, with 11 bases between. The chain's CDR3 is CAISESYGLGNQPQHF. The CDR3 region has the DNA TGTGCCATCAGTGAGTCATACGGGCTTGGCAATCAGCCCCAGCATTTT.

This clonotype was detected a few times. V is TRBV4-3 and J is TRBJ1-3; no clear D gene. CDR1 is LGHNA, CDR2 YSLEER, per germline. V lost 0 bases to trimming and J lost 4 bases, with 13 bases between them. The CDR3 contains 16 residues. Here the CDR3 DNA reads TGCGCCAGCAGCCAAGATTCCCGGGCGGAAGGAAACACCATATATTTT. Translating gives CASSQDSRAEGNTIYF.

This sequence joins TRBV29-1 and TRBJ2-7; 7 positions match TRBD1. With 7 bases clipped from V and 4 bases from J, the junction kept 13 bases outside the gene matches. Germline V lookup: CDR1 SQVTM, CDR2 ANQGSEA. This CDR3 is 14 amino acids long. In nucleotides, the CDR3 is TGCAGCGCCCTGTCCGGGACAGATTATTACGAGCAGTACTTC. It specifies CSALSGTDYYEQYF.

The chain is built from TRBV4-3 and TRBJ1-2, with D uncertain. V gave up 0 bases and J gave up 1 base, with 15 bases separating them. Per germline, CDR1 LGHNA and CDR2 YSLEER. The CDR3 contains 17 residues. CDR3 sequence reads: CASSQDSTTPDNYGYTF. In DNA, the CDR3 is TGCGCCAGCAGCCAAGACTCCACAACCCCAGATAACTATGGCTACACCTTC.

This clonotype occurred a few times. The V call is TRBV20-1, the J call TRBJ1-1; TRBD1 is a possible D gene (6 bases). The germline V and J ends were trimmed by 6 bases and 1 base, with 21 bases remaining between them. Germline V CDR1 and CDR2: DFQATT, SNEGSKA (reference sequence). The length of the CDR3 is 16 residues. The CDR3 DNA sequence: TGCAGTGCGAAAGACCTGCGGGGGGCTGCGAACACTGAAGCTTTCTTT. Amino acid sequence: CSAKDLRGAANTEAFF.

This clonotype was recorded at least ten times. The V call is TRBV5-1, the J call TRBJ2-3; the D is unclear. The germline CDR1 and CDR2 sequences are SGHRS and YFSETQ. The V end lost 0 bases, the J end lost 4 bases, and 9 bases lay between the germline ends. The CDR3 is 14 amino acids. The CDR3 spells CASSLGTDSDTQYF. CDR3 in DNA: TGCGCCAGCAGCTTGGGGACGGATTCAGATACGCAGTATTTT.

The rearrangement uses TRBV4-1 and TRBJ1-1; the match to TRBD1 covers 9 bases. With V trimmed by 5 bases and J by 1 base, 2 bases remained unmatched. Germline CDR1 is MGHRA and CDR2 is YSYEKL. The CDR3 loop spans 14 amino acids. Here the CDR3 reads CASSGTGPNTEAFF. CDR3 sequence (DNA): TGCGCCAGCAGCGGGACAGGGCCGAACACTGAAGCTTTCTTT.

As concerns this clonotype: The junction does not match germline at one end; this may be a read error. This chain uses TRBV12-3 or TRBV12-4 with TRBJ2-3, with 8 bases that match TRBD1. The CDR3 length is 15 residues. CDR3 region: CPSSLRGLRTDTQYF. CDR3 DNA: TGTCCCAGCAGCCTCAGGGGGCTAAGGACAGATACGCAGTATTTT.

This clonotype has just a few counts. The CDR3 region is CASSLDGRTDTQYF. The CDR3 coding sequence is TGTGCCAGCAGCTTAGATGGCCGCACAGATACGCAGTATTTT. This chain links TRBV7-2 with TRBJ2-3; D unresolved. In germline, CDR1 is SGHTA, CDR2 FQGNSA. The V and J ends lost 1 base and 1 base respectively, with 6 bases between them. The CDR3 is 14 residues long.

The chain is built from TRBV7-9 and TRBJ2-1; 8 bases match TRBD1. The CDR3 has 14 residues. CDR1 and CDR2 from the germline V gene are SEHNR and FQNEAQ (reference sequence). The V segment lost 8 bases and the J segment 10 bases; nucleotides outside the gene matches: 13. The CDR3 DNA is TGTGCCAGCGAAACCGGACAGGGAGGATGGGAGCAGTTCTTC. Its translation is CASETGQGGWEQFF.

CDR3 nucleotide sequence: TGCGCCAGCAGCCCTACCTCCGGGACAGCGAACACTGAAGCTTTCTTT. As protein: CASSPTSGTANTEAFF. The chain couples TRBV4-3 to TRBJ1-1, with 7 bases aligning to TRBD1. The CDR3 contains 16 residues. Germline V gene sequence: CDR1 LGHNA, CDR2 YSLEER. The J segment lost 1 base and the V segment lost 4 bases, leaving 9 bases of the junction unmatched.